The entry that follows covers one T cell receptor (beta chain) sequence. Its target is unknown. The PCR employed 60 Vbeta primers together with 13 Jbeta primers. Here immunoSEQ multiplex PCR was the method, and the copy in TCRdb shows in-frame clones only, minus some. The sample gives 150,000 or so clones, 80% to 90% of which show up once; approximately 0.8% is in the top ten. The sample originates from a study of cytomegalovirus exposure and HLA in healthy donors. Study observations and caveats: TCR beta sequences numbering over 15,000 were associated with HLA alleles at 0.05 false discovery rate in a later analysis. TRBV6-2, TRBV6-3 and some other V segments were unresolvable in 87-base-pair reads.

The germline CDR1 and CDR2 sequences are KGHSH and LQKENI. Trimming took off 3 bases at V and 5 bases at J, with 13 bases between the two ends. This CDR3 has 14 residues. Sequencing was performed on PBMCs. The chain recombines TRBV18 with TRBJ2-5; no clear D. The sequence came from a woman younger than 35 in good health and CMV-seronegative. This CDR3 is CASSPWLTSETQYF. The CDR3 region has the DNA TGTGCCAGCTCACCCTGGCTGACTTCGGAGACCCAGTACTTC.